This T cell receptor (beta chain) was retrieved from a study of cytomegalovirus exposure and HLA in healthy donors. This CDR3 contains 12 residues. Per germline, CDR1 SGHRS and CDR2 YFSETQ. PCR employed 60 Vbeta and 13 Jbeta primers. Libraries were prepared by immunoSEQ multiplex PCR; TCRdb keeps only in-frame clonotypes and omits some of them. The top ten clones hold less than 3.5% of a sample with about 200,000 clones, around 77% of them seen once. Study results and caveats: It was in a later analysis that TCR association rates were seen to vary by HLA locus, highest for DRB1 and lowest for HLA-C.

Concerning this clone: The antigen is unknown. The germline gene is not matched at one end of the junction; a read error may be the cause.

V and J are TRBV5-1 and TRBJ1-2; no reliable D call. This TCR came from a woman in her thirties in good health and CMV-seronegative. The source material was PBMCs. CDR3 DNA sequence: TGCGCCAGCAGCTTCGACAAGTATGGCTACCCCTTC. As protein: CASSFDKYGYPF.